This T cell receptor beta chain derives from a study of blood T cell repertoires in COVID-19 (dated by TCRdb to 2018 to 2021). Study-wide context: Samples covering the acute and convalescent phases of COVID-19 were provided by collaborators in the United States, Italy and Spain. The repertoires were released in a freely available public database meant as a resource for research on the immune response to SARS-CoV-2. The material from the prospective study consisted of cDNA or gDNA derived from T cells, B-cell-depleted T cells, or PBMCs. Deeply sampled blood TCRbeta repertoires from subjects exposed to, actively infected with, or recovered from COVID-19 were included in the dataset. The sample metadata nearly always contained a de-identified subject ID, COVID-19 status, age in years and sex. Samples came from the ongoing ImmuneRACE study (first 160 participants) plus 1,254 subjects from 6 global collaborators. Where available, HLA class I and class II types were obtained from metadata supplied by the sample provider rather than from assay-based typing. Paper-wide results and their limitations: The quantity of clinical and demographic metadata differed by source and by participant and was supplied without curation.

Concerning this clone itself: The antigen it binds to is not known. No quality values exist for individual bases; no much larger clone is one base distant.

TCRbeta CDR3 regions were amplified from genomic DNA by means of the immunoSEQ Assay, a bias-controlled multiplex PCR. Per the original workflow: The number of nucleated cells in each sample was estimated from the amplification of reference gene primers within the assay. To quantify the absolute abundance of each unique TCRbeta CDR3 rearrangement, sequence reads were collapsed and filtered. For each sample, productive Simpson clonality was calculated by taking the square root of Simpson's diversity index across productive rearrangements. The clones in this table, taken by TCRdb from immuneACCESS, are in-frame only. Not every clone is retained; where verified, under half of the shortfall comes from an unresolved V gene, and the cause of the rest is unknown. V, J and clone size derive from that table, while D and trimming were established from the DNA sequence. The sample data list roughly 220,000 clones, and approximately 90% of these were observed just once. The ten largest make up roughly 10% of the sample.

At one collaborating source in Seattle, patients were enrolled during active infection and were followed longitudinally through the course of disease. Whole blood was collected in K2EDTA tubes by collaborating institutions according to the institutions' own protocols. Collaborator samples were shipped for TCRbeta analysis as frozen whole blood, isolated PBMCs, or DNA extracted from either sample type. Per the germline V gene, SQVTM is the CDR1 and ANQGSEA is the CDR2. Between the V and J ends, shortened by 6 bases and 7 bases respectively, the junction contains 13 bases. There are 12 amino acids in the CDR3, from cysteine to phenylalanine inclusive. CDR3 DNA is the only sequence kept; it has 36 bases, read in frame from the first base.

Recombination joined TRBV29-1 with TRBJ2-1; D gene: possibly TRBD2, on 6 matching bases. The sequence derives from a woman between 45 and 60 years old with COVID-19, enrolled during active disease. Sequencing used peripheral blood. The DNA sequence is given as TGCAGCGTAGCATCTAGCGTAAATGAGCAGTTCTTC. This sequence encodes CSVASSVNEQFF.